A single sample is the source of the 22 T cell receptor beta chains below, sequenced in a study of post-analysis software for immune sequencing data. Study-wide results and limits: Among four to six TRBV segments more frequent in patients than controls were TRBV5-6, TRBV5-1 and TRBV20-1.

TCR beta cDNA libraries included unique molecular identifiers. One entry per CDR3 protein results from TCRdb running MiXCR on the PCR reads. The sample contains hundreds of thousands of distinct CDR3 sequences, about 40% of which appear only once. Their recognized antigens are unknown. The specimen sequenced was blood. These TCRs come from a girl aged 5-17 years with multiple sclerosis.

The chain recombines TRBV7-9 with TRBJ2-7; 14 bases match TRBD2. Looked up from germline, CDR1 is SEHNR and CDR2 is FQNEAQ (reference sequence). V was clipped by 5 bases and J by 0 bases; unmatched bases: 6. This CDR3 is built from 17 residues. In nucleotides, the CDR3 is TGTGCCAGCAGCCGAGGGACTAGCGGGGGCTCCTCCTACGAGCAGTACTTC. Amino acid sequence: CASSRGTSGGSSYEQYF.

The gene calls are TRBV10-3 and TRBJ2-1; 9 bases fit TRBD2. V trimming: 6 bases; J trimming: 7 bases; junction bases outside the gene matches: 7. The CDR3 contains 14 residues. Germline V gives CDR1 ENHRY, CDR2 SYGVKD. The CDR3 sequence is CAIRASGEGNEQFF. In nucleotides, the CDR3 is TGTGCCATCAGGGCTAGCGGGGAAGGGAATGAGCAGTTCTTC.

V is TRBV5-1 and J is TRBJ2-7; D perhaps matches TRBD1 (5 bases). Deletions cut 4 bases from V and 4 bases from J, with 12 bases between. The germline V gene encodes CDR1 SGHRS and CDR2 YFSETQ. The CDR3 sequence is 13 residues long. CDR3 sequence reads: CASSLTAPYEQYF. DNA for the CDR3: TGCGCCAGCAGCCTGACAGCACCTTACGAGCAGTACTTC.

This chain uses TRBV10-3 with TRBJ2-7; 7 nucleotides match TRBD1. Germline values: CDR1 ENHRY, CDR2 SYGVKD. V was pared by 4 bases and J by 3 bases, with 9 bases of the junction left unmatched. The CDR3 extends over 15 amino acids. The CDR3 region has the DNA TGTGCCATCAGTGCCCAGACAGGGTTTGGCTACGAGCAGTACTTC. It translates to CAISAQTGFGYEQYF.

DNA of the CDR3: TGCGCCAGCAGGATACAGGCTTCGAGCTCCTACGAGCAGTACTTC. Translated: CASRIQASSSYEQYF. The V call is TRBV10-2, the J call TRBJ2-7; D might be TRBD1 (5 bases). Germline assignment: CDR1 WSHSY and CDR2 SAAADI. This CDR3 spans 15 amino acids. The V end was cut by 6 bases, the J end by 0 bases, with 15 bases between.

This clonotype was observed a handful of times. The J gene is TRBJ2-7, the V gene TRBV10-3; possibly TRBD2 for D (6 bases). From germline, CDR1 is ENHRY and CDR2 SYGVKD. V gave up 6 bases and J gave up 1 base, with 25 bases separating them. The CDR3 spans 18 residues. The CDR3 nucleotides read TGTGCCATCAGCCCCGGAGGGAGACTATCCTCTACTTCCTACGAGCAGTACTTC. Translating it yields CAISPGGRLSSTSYEQYF.

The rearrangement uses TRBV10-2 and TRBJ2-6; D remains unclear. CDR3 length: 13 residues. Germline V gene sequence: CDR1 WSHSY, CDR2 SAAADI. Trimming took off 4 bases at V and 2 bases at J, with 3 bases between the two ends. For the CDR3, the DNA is TGCGCCAGCAGTGCCGCTGGGGCCAACGTCCTGACTTTC. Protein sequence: CASSAAGANVLTF.

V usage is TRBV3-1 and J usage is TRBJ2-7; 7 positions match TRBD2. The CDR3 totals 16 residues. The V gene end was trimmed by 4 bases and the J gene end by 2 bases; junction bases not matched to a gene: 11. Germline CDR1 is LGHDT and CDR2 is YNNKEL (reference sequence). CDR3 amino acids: CASSRNGLERTYEQYF. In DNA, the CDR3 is TGTGCCAGCAGCCGAAACGGACTAGAGAGAACCTACGAGCAGTACTTC.

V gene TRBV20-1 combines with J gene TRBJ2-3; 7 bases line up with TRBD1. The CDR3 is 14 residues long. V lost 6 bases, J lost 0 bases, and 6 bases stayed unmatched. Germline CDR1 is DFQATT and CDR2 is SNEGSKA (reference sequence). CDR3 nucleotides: TGCAGTGCAAACCGGGACAGCAGCACAGATACGCAGTATTTT. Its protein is CSANRDSSTDTQYF.

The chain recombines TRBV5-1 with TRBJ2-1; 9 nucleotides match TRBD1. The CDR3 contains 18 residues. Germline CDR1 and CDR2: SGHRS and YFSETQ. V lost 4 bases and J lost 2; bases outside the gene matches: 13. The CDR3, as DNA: TGCGCCAGCAGCACCACCGGGACAGGGAAGAGGCCCTACAATGAGCAGTTCTTC. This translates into CASSTTGTGKRPYNEQFF. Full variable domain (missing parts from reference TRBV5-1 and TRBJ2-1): KAGVTQTPRYLIKTRGQQVTLSCSPISGHRSVSWYQQTPGQGLQFLFEYFSETQRNKGNFPGRFSGRQFSNSRSEMNVSTLELGDSALYLCASSTTGTGKRPYNEQFFGPGTRLTVL.

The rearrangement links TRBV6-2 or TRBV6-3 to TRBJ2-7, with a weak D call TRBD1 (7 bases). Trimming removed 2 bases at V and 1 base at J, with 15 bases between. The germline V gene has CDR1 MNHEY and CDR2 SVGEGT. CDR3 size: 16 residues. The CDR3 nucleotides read TGTGCCAGCAGTTACGGAGGGGGACAGTGGTCCTACGAGCAGTACTTC. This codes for CASSYGGGQWSYEQYF.

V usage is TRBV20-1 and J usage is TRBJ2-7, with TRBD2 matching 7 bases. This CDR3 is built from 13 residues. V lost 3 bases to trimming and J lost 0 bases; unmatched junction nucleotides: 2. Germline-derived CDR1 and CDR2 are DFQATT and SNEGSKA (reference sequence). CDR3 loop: CSARWDYSYEQYF. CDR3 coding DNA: TGCAGTGCTAGGTGGGACTACTCCTACGAGCAGTACTTC.

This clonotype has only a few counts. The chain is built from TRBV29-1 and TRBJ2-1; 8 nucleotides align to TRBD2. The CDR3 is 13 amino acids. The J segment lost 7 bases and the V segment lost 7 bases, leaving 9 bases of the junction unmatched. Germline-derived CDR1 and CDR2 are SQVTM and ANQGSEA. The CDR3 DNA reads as TGCAGCGCGTTCTCGGGGGGGGAAAATGAGCAGTTCTTC. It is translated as CSAFSGGENEQFF.

The CDR3 protein is CASSDLAAGGEQYF. The CDR3 nucleotides are TGCGCCAGCAGTGATCTAGCAGCAGGGGGAGAGCAGTACTTC. V is TRBV10-2 and J is TRBJ2-7; 7 bases map to TRBD1. This CDR3 spans 14 amino acids. CDR1 and CDR2 (germline): WSHSY, SAAADI. The V and J ends lost 3 bases and 7 bases, in that order; junction bases with no gene match: 9.

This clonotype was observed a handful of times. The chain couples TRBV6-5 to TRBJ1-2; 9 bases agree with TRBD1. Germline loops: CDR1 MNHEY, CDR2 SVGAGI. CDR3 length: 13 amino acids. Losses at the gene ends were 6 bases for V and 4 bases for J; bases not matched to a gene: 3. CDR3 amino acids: CASSTGGGYGYTF. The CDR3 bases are TGTGCCAGCAGCACAGGGGGCGGCTATGGCTACACCTTC.

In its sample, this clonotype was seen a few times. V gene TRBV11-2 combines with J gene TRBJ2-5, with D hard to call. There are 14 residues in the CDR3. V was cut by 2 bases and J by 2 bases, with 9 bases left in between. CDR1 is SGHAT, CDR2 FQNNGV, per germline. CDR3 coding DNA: TGTGCCAGCAGCTTAACAGCGCGACAAGAGACCCAGTACTTC. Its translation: CASSLTARQETQYF.

The CDR3 coding sequence is TGCGCCAGCAGCCAAGAGGGATTAGCGGGGGAGAGGCTGTTTTTT. This codes for CASSQEGLAGERLFF. The J gene is TRBJ2-2, the V gene TRBV4-1; 9 bases line up with TRBD2. CDR3 length equals 15 residues. Trimming at V came to 0 bases and at J to 13 bases, leaving 9 bases not matched to a gene. Germline-derived CDR1 and CDR2 are MGHRA and YSYEKL.

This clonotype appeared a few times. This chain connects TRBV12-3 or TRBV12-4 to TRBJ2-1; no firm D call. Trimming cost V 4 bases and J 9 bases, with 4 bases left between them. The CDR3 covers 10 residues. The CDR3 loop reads CASSSTEQFF. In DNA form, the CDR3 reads TGTGCCAGCAGTTCGACTGAGCAGTTCTTC.

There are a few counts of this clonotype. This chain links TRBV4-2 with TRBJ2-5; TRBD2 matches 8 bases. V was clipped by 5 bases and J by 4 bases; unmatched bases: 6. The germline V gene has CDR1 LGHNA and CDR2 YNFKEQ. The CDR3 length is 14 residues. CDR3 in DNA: TGTGCCAGCAGCTCCGAGGGACTAGGAGAGACCCAGTACTTC. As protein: CASSSEGLGETQYF.

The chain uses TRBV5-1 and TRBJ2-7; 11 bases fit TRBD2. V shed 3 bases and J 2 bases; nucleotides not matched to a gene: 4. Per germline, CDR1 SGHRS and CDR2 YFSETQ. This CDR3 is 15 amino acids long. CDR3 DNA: TGCGCCAGCAGCTCGGGACTAGCGGCCCCCTACGAGCAGTACTTC. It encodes CASSSGLAAPYEQYF.

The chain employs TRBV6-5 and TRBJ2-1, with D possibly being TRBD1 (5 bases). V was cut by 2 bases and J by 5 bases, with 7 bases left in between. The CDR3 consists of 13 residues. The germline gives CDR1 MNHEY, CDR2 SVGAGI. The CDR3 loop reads CASSYLTDNEQFF. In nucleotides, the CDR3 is TGTGCCAGCAGTTACCTGACAGACAATGAGCAGTTCTTC.

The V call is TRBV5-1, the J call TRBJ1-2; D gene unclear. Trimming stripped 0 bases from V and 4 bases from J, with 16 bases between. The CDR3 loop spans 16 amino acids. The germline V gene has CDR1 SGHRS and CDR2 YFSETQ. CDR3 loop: CASSLVGQDSRYGYTF. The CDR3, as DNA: TGCGCCAGCAGCTTGGTTGGCCAGGACTCTCGCTATGGCTACACCTTC.